Listed here are 17 T cell receptor beta chains from one sample, sequenced in a study of T cell repertoires in cytomegalovirus infection. TCRdb recomputed calls from the reads with MiXCR, one row per CDR3 protein. The sample yields approximately 130,000 distinct CDR3 sequences, more than 20% seen once. These receptors are not linked to any known antigen. The sequenced sample consisted of PBMCs, sequenced either directly or after in vitro stimulation (not recorded which). The receptor set was obtained from a human donor in good health (CMV status not recorded). Some clones in this sample may be carry-over from other donors' samples.

Ten or more counts support this clonotype. The rearrangement links TRBV11-1 to TRBJ2-5; 11 bases are shared with TRBD2. The CDR3 is made up of 16 amino acids. Trimming took 5 bases from V and 2 from J; bases not matched to a gene: 7. From germline, CDR1 is SGHAT and CDR2 FQDESV (reference sequence). The CDR3 is CASSERLAGKQETQYF. The DNA for the CDR3 is TGTGCCAGCAGCGAAAGACTAGCGGGAAAACAAGAGACCCAGTACTTC.

This clonotype was recorded a few times. J is TRBJ2-5 and V is TRBV6-5, with a weak D call TRBD1 (5 bases). The CDR3 spans 14 residues. Germline V gene lookup returns CDR1 MNHEY and CDR2 SVGAGI. V was cut by 6 bases and J by 5 bases, with 16 bases left in between. This chain's CDR3 is CASSPRAYRETQYF. The CDR3 region has the DNA TGTGCCAGCAGCCCCCGGGCCTACAGGGAGACCCAGTACTTC.

The count of this clonotype is one. Its ends do not fully match the called genes, so a read error is possible. This rearrangement joins TRBV19 to TRBJ1-1; 7 nucleotides match TRBD1. The length of the CDR3 is 16 residues. The V gene's germline CDR1 is LNHDA and CDR2 SQIVND (reference sequence). The CDR3 protein is CVSSPREGAGGTEAFF. CDR3 DNA sequence: TGTGTCAGTAGTCCCCGGGAGGGGGCGGGTGGCACTGAAGCTTTCTTT. The full variable domain, with the rest looked up from reference TRBV19 and TRBJ1-1, is DGGITQSPKYLFRKEGQNVTLSCEQNLNHDAMYWYRQDPGQGLRLIYYSQIVNDFQKGDIAEGYSVSREKKESFPLTVTSAQKNPTAFYLCVSSPREGAGGTEAFFGQGTRLTVV.

Here the CDR3 reads CASSLGESLVSPLHF. As DNA, the CDR3 is TGTGCCAGCAGTTTAGGGGAGTCCCTCGTTTCACCCCTCCACTTT. The chain has TRBV12-3 or TRBV12-4 and TRBJ1-6; D is undetermined. Trimming took off 1 base at V and 9 bases at J, with 13 bases between the two ends. The CDR3 spans 15 residues.

CDR3 amino acids: CASGLAGAGGEQFF. In nucleotides, the CDR3 is TGCGCCAGCGGACTAGCGGGGGCTGGGGGTGAGCAGTTCTTC. This chain links TRBV4-1 with TRBJ2-1; the match to TRBD2 covers 13 bases. Germline CDR1 and CDR2: MGHRA and YSYEKL. After removal of 8 bases from V and 9 bases from J, the junction contained 7 bases not matched to a gene. The CDR3 is 14 amino acids.

The table lists this clonotype with many counts. The genes are TRBV12-3 or TRBV12-4 and TRBJ1-5; 7 bases map to TRBD1. The CDR3 is 13 residues long. Germline trimming cut 6 bases from V and 9 bases from J; bases unmatched to any gene: 8. CDR3 nucleotides: TGTGCCAGCAGCCGGGACAGTTATCGGCCCCAGCATTTT. This codes for CASSRDSYRPQHF.

This clonotype has just a few counts. The rearrangement links TRBV7-2 to TRBJ2-3; 13 nucleotides match TRBD2. CDR3 length: 17 amino acids. Looked up from germline, CDR1 is SGHTA and CDR2 is FQGNSA. J gave up 3 bases and V 1 base, and 4 bases lay outside the gene matches. The DNA for the CDR3 is TGTGCCAGCAGCTTAGGAGCGGGACTAGCGGGAACAGATACGCAGTATTTT. This codes for CASSLGAGLAGTDTQYF.

The table lists this clonotype with a few counts. The chain couples TRBV7-8 to TRBJ2-3; TRBD2 matches 13 bases. The trim removed 2 bases at V and 10 bases at J, leaving 18 bases unmatched. The CDR3 consists of 19 residues. Germline V gene lookup returns CDR1 SGHVS and CDR2 FQNEAQ. The CDR3 bases are TGTGCCAGCAGCTTATACTCCCTCACCGGGACTAGCGGGAAGCGGGCGCAGTATTTT. Translation: CASSLYSLTGTSGKRAQYF.

This clonotype appeared many times. J is TRBJ2-7 and V is TRBV7-2; possibly TRBD2 for D (6 bases). This CDR3 is built from 17 residues. Trimming shortened V by 1 base and J by 5 bases, and 21 bases separated the two germline ends. The germline V gene has CDR1 SGHTA and CDR2 FQGNSA. The CDR3 bases are TGTGCCAGCAGCTTAGGGCCCATTGGCGGGACGAGTGACGAGCAGTACTTC. Its translation is CASSLGPIGGTSDEQYF.

This clonotype was picked up a small number of times. The chain carries TRBV7-2 and TRBJ2-5; D is perhaps TRBD2 (5 bases). The CDR3 runs to 16 residues. Trimming stripped 2 bases from V and 1 base from J, with 14 bases between. CDR1 is SGHTA and CDR2 is FQGNSA in the germline V gene. The CDR3 sequence: CASSLRSGASQETQYF. The CDR3 region has the DNA TGTGCCAGCAGCTTAAGGAGCGGAGCCTCCCAAGAGACCCAGTACTTC. Based on the CDR3 plus reference TRBV7-2 and TRBJ2-5, the full variable domain is GAGVSQSPSNKVTEKGKDVELRCDPISGHTALYWYRQSLGQGLEFLIYFQGNSAPDKSGLPSDRFSAERTGGSVSTLTIQRTQQEDSAVYLCASSLRSGASQETQYFGPGTRLLVL.

This clonotype was observed many times. The chain joins TRBV28 to TRBJ1-5, with TRBD1 as a possible D gene (6 bases). The CDR3 contains 12 residues. V lost 9 bases and J 7 bases, leaving 13 bases between the germline ends. Per germline, CDR1 MDHEN and CDR2 SYDVKM. CDR3 DNA sequence: TGTGCCAGTGAAGGCAGGGGACAGCCCCAGCATTTT. This gives the protein CASEGRGQPQHF.

This clonotype was detected a few times. The chain joins TRBV6-2 or TRBV6-3 to TRBJ2-5, with D possibly called TRBD1 or TRBD2 (5 bases each). The germline CDR1 and CDR2 sequences are MNHEY and SVGEGT. V shed 7 bases and J shed 4 bases, with 16 bases lying between them. The CDR3 extends over 14 amino acids. This chain's CDR3 is CASTTRERGETQYF. The CDR3 DNA reads as TGTGCCAGCACGACACGTGAGAGGGGAGAGACCCAGTACTTC.

This clonotype was counted many times. The V and J genes are TRBV7-9 and TRBJ2-1, with 7 nucleotides matching TRBD2. The CDR3 is 16 residues long. From germline, CDR1 is SEHNR and CDR2 FQNEAQ (reference sequence). The ends lost 5 bases at V and 6 bases at J; junction bases unmatched: 13. This CDR3 reads CASSPPRGTTTNEQFF. CDR3 coding DNA: TGTGCCAGCAGCCCCCCCCGCGGGACTACCACCAATGAGCAGTTCTTC. Combining the CDR3 with reference TRBV7-9 and TRBJ2-1 gives the whole variable domain DTGVSQNPRHKITKRGQNVTFRCDPISEHNRLYWYRQTLGQGPEFLTYFQNEAQLEKSRLLSDRFSAERPKGSFSTLEIQRTEQGDSAMYLCASSPPRGTTTNEQFFGPGTRLTVL.

The V and J genes are TRBV28 and TRBJ2-7; 8 bases agree with TRBD2. Germline trimming cut 8 bases from V and 7 bases from J; bases unmatched to any gene: 13. Germline values: CDR1 MDHEN, CDR2 SYDVKM. The CDR3 runs to 14 residues. CDR3 loop: CASELAGSAPEQYF. DNA for the CDR3: TGTGCCAGCGAGTTAGCGGGATCGGCTCCGGAGCAGTACTTC.

V and J are TRBV12-3 or TRBV12-4 and TRBJ2-1, with D possibly called TRBD1 or TRBD2 (5 bases each). V lost 6 bases, J lost 7 bases, and 19 bases lay in between. The CDR3 runs to 15 residues. CDR3 in DNA: TGTGCCAGCAGGGGCGGGCCGGGGACGGGGAATGAGCAGTTCTTC. This sequence encodes CASRGGPGTGNEQFF.

This clonotype was seen a few times. This rearrangement joins TRBV4-1 to TRBJ2-1, with D perhaps matching TRBD1 or TRBD2 (6 bases each). The germline V gene has CDR1 MGHRA and CDR2 YSYEKL. Trimming cost V 0 bases and J 9 bases, with 12 bases left between them. This CDR3 has 14 amino acids. The CDR3 protein is CASSQDWGAGEQFF. The CDR3 DNA sequence: TGCGCCAGCAGCCAAGACTGGGGGGCAGGTGAGCAGTTCTTC.

This clonotype has a handful of counts. The chain employs TRBV6-5 and TRBJ1-4, with D possibly matching TRBD1 (5 bases). The CDR3 length is 15 residues. V lost 0 bases to trimming and J lost 2 bases, with 7 bases between them. In germline, CDR1 is MNHEY, CDR2 SVGAGI. CDR3 sequence reads: CASSYSGGTNEKLFF. In nucleotides, the CDR3 is TGTGCCAGCAGTTACTCGGGGGGTACTAATGAAAAACTGTTTTTT.